This T cell receptor beta chain stems from a study of CD8 T cells in ankylosing spondylitis. This clonotype has a handful of counts. Its antigen is still unknown. The study's findings and limits: Disease-linked clones were reportedly significantly enriched in matched ankylosing spondylitis synovial fluid. Made up of 7 to 9 highly homologous variants, a TCR beta motif appeared characteristic of ankylosing spondylitis blood. There were earlier reports of some motif variants in reactive arthritis synovial fluid and blood.

Germline V gene lookup returns CDR1 SGHVS and CDR2 FNYEAQ. This CDR3 has 16 amino acids. V was shortened by 10 bases and J by 0 bases, with 18 bases between the two germline ends. By quantitative 5'-RACE with molecular barcodes, the TCR beta libraries were made. Each CDR3 protein gets one entry after TCRdb re-called the 5' RACE reads with MiXCR. The sample consists of about 130,000 distinct CDR3 sequences, about a tenth of them appearing once. The sequence came from a male donor with ankylosing spondylitis or in good health (not recorded which). V usage is TRBV7-6 and J usage is TRBJ2-2; tentatively, D is TRBD2 (5 bases). Sequencing was carried out using blood, either unsorted or a sorted T cell fraction (not recorded which). This chain's CDR3 is CAIKVRDKTNTGELFF. The DNA of the CDR3 is TGTGCCATTAAAGTTCGGGATAAGACGAACACCGGGGAGCTGTTTTTT.